The present entry profiles one TCR beta chain with its context. This receptor's antigen is unknown. No quality values exist for individual bases; no much larger clone is one base distant. The collaborating institutions used their own protocols to collect whole blood in K2EDTA tubes. For TCRbeta analysis, collaborators shipped samples in one of three forms: frozen whole blood, isolated PBMCs, or DNA extracted from either of those sample types. From its cysteine to its phenylalanine, the CDR3 spans 13 amino acids. The kept DNA is CDR3 alone, 39 bases in frame from the first base. Sequences PRHDT (CDR1) and FYEKMQ (CDR2) are obtained from the germline V gene (reference sequence). V drops 3 bases and J drops 3 bases, leaving 8 bases in between. The immunoSEQ Assay, a bias-controlled multiplex PCR, was used to amplify TCRbeta CDR3 regions from genomic DNA. As for the original processing: Within the assay, amplification of reference gene primers was used to estimate how many nucleated cells each sample contained. To quantify the absolute abundance of each unique TCRbeta CDR3 rearrangement, sequence reads were collapsed and filtered. For each sample, productive Simpson clonality was calculated as the square root of Simpson's diversity index over productive rearrangements. TCRdb retrieved this table from immuneACCESS and kept in-frame rearrangements only. Not all clones are present; in checked studies, unresolved V genes account for under half, and no reason is known for the remainder. V and J calls plus clone size are reproduced from that table; the DNA served to infer D and trimming. The sample has roughly 67,000 clones on record, roughly 83% of them singletons. The top ten hold 8% to 9% of the sample.

The source of the sample is a study of blood T cell repertoires in COVID-19 (dated by TCRdb to 2019 to 2021). About the investigation overall: The collaborator samples originated in the United States, Italy and Spain and spanned the acute and convalescent phases of COVID-19. Samples came from the ongoing ImmuneRACE study (first 160 participants) plus 1,254 subjects from 6 global collaborators. The sample metadata nearly always contained a de-identified subject ID, COVID-19 status, age in years and sex. The prospective study material was composed of cDNA or gDNA derived from T cells, B-cell-depleted T cells, or PBMCs. The repertoires were made available in a free public database intended to serve as a resource for research on the immune response to SARS-CoV-2. HLA class I and class II types, where available, came from metadata supplied by the sample provider rather than from assay-based typing. Subjects who had been exposed to COVID-19, were actively infected with it, or had recovered from it provided the deeply sampled blood TCRbeta repertoires that made up the dataset. Summary of the overall study and its limitations: How much clinical and demographic metadata was included differed by source and by participant, and the metadata was provided uncurated.

This sequence uses TRBV13 and TRBJ1-2, with a tentative D gene TRBD1 over 5 matching bases. The TCR sequence derives from a man in his fifties or sixties with active COVID-19. The sequencing input was peripheral blood. The DNA is as follows: TGTGCCAGCAGCTTTGCAGGGCACTATGGCTACACCTTC. Its product reads: CASSFAGHYGYTF.